The 8 T cell receptor beta chains presented below share a single source sample, sequenced in a study of T cell responses to AZD1222 COVID-19 vaccine. The repertoire was sequenced with immunoSEQ multiplex PCR; TCRdb's copy has only in-frame clones and lacks some. The table has some 150,000 clones, 85% to 90% seen once. The material sequenced was peripheral blood, taken on day 0 of AZD1222 vaccination. The origin of the receptors is an adult in good health.

This clone turned up a few times. The rearrangement uses TRBV30 and TRBJ1-2, with 9 bases identical to TRBD1. The CDR3 loop spans 14 amino acids. Trimming at V came to 0 bases and at J to 7 bases, leaving 6 bases not matched to a gene. Germline lookup yields CDR1 GTSNPN and CDR2 SVGIG (reference sequence). The DNA of the CDR3 is TGTGCCTGGAGTGTACAGGGGACAGGGAGTGGCTACACCTTC. Its protein is CAWSVQGTGSGYTF.

The chain joins TRBV7-2 to TRBJ1-2; 10 bases match TRBD1. CDR1 is SGHTA and CDR2 is FQGNSA in the germline V gene. Trimming cost V 3 bases and J 8 bases; bases outside gene matches: 12. The length of the CDR3 is 16 residues. The CDR3 sequence is CASSLNPGTGAGGYTF. For the CDR3, the DNA is TGTGCCAGCAGCTTGAACCCCGGGACAGGGGCAGGAGGCTACACCTTC.

The chain employs TRBV7-8 and TRBJ1-1; D gene unclear. The ends were cut back, 5 bases at V and 5 bases at J, with 6 bases in the middle. Germline V CDR1 and CDR2: SGHVS, FQNEAQ. CDR3 length: 11 amino acids. CDR3 residues: CASSPRTEAFF. The CDR3, as DNA: TGTGCCAGCAGCCCCCGTACTGAAGCTTTCTTT.

The chain employs TRBV15 and TRBJ1-1; TRBD1 matches at 8 bases. The CDR3 is 19 amino acids. Trimming at V came to 3 bases and at J to 5 bases, leaving 20 bases not matched to a gene. Germline loops: CDR1 LNHNV, CDR2 YYDKDF (reference sequence). CDR3 region: CATSREFTGGTPARTEAFF. As DNA, the CDR3 is TGTGCCACCAGCAGGGAGTTTACAGGGGGAACCCCGGCGAGGACTGAAGCTTTCTTT. Combining the CDR3 with reference TRBV15 and TRBJ1-1 gives the whole variable domain DAMVIQNPRYQVTQFGKPVTLSCSQTLNHNVMYWYQQKSSQAPKLLFHYYDKDFNNEADTPDNFQSRRPNTSFCFLDIRSPGLGDTAMYLCATSREFTGGTPARTEAFFGQGTRLTVV.

This sequence joins TRBV14 and TRBJ2-2; a weak D match, TRBD1 (5 bases). The CDR3 extends over 15 amino acids. The V gene lost 0 bases and the J gene lost 6 bases, with 11 bases spanning the gap. Germline CDR1 SGHDN, CDR2 FVKESK. CDR3 coding DNA: TGTGCCAGCAGCCAAGACAGGGTAGTTGCCGGGGAGCTGTTTTTT. It yields the protein CASSQDRVVAGELFF.

There are a few counts of this clone. V gene TRBV7-9 combines with J gene TRBJ2-7, with TRBD1 identical over 8 bases. Germline V gives CDR1 SEHNR, CDR2 FQNEAQ (reference sequence). This CDR3 comprises 15 residues. Unmatched junction bases numbered 6, after V lost 0 bases and J lost 5 bases. The CDR3 DNA follows: TGTGCCAGCAGCTTAGCGGTTGCAGGGGGCCACGAGCAGTACTTC. Translation: CASSLAVAGGHEQYF.

This rearrangement joins TRBV2 to TRBJ1-3, with D possibly matching TRBD1 (5 bases). The V end was cut by 4 bases, the J end by 0 bases, with 13 bases between. Germline V lookup: CDR1 SNHLY, CDR2 FYNNEI. This CDR3 contains 16 residues. As DNA, the CDR3 is TGTGCCAGCAGTGCCAGTCAGGGACTCTCTGGAAACACCATATATTTT. This codes for CASSASQGLSGNTIYF.

The chain recombines TRBV28 with TRBJ2-7; 7 positions agree with TRBD1. Germline V gene sequence: CDR1 MDHEN, CDR2 SYDVKM. The CDR3 is made up of 16 amino acids. J was trimmed by 0 bases and V by 5 bases; bases with no gene match: 10. This CDR3 is CASSPLTGSSSYEQYV. CDR3 nucleotides: TGTGCCAGCAGTCCCTTGACAGGGTCAAGCTCCTACGAGCAGTACGTC.